The next 26 T cell receptor beta chains were all read from a single sample in a study of Ad26.COV2.S vaccination and SARS-CoV-2 variants. The treatment was: roughly 19 received Ad26.COV2.S at low or high dose, single or two shots; 5 received placebo; per-sample allocation not given. Day 63 after the first vaccine or placebo injection was the time point for sampling. The method was immunoSEQ multiplex PCR; TCRdb's version includes in-frame clones alone and lacks a portion of them. The repertoire holds around 300,000 clones, with around 89% as singletons. The sample was peripheral blood, taken in a trial of Ad26.COV2.S vaccine versus placebo. Every receptor here comes from a person between 18 and 59 years old who received the Ad26.COV2.S COVID-19 vaccine or a placebo.

The V and J genes are TRBV6-5 and TRBJ2-5; TRBD2 matches at 7 bases. The CDR3 is made up of 12 amino acids. The V and J ends lost 8 bases and 2 bases, in that order; junction bases with no gene match: 2. The germline gives CDR1 MNHEY, CDR2 SVGAGI. The CDR3 region is CASGLGQETQYF. The CDR3 DNA sequence: TGTGCCAGCGGACTAGGACAAGAGACCCAGTACTTC.

This clone came up a few times. The chain carries TRBV30 and TRBJ1-1; TRBD1 might be the D (5 bases). The germline CDR1 and CDR2 sequences are GTSNPN and SVGIG (reference sequence). CDR3 length equals 13 residues. Trimming shortened V by 1 base and J by 1 base, and 7 bases separated the two germline ends. CDR3 amino acids: CAWSDQGNTEAFF. The DNA of the CDR3 is TGTGCCTGGAGTGACCAGGGGAACACTGAAGCTTTCTTT.

Regarding this clone: The same CDR3 arises from other DNA sequences in this sample as well. This chain joins TRBV12-3 or TRBV12-4 and TRBJ2-3; no clear D. The CDR3 covers 11 residues. Trimming removed 5 bases at V and 5 bases at J, with 5 bases between. The CDR3 loop reads CASSLGDTQYF. The CDR3 coding sequence is TGTGCCAGCAGTCTTGGAGATACGCAGTATTTT.

V and J are TRBV13 and TRBJ1-2; TRBD1 matches at 7 bases. The junction had 7 bases not matched to a gene; V was cut back by 5 bases and J by 7 bases. CDR3 length: 13 amino acids. CDR1 is PRHDT, CDR2 FYEKMQ, per germline (reference sequence). The DNA of the CDR3 is TGTGCCAGCAGCGCTGGGACAGCTAGTGGCTACACCTTC. Translation gives CASSAGTASGYTF. Combining the CDR3 with reference TRBV13 and TRBJ1-2 gives the whole variable domain AAGVIQSPRHLIKEKRETATLKCYPIPRHDTVYWYQQGPGQDPQFLISFYEKMQSDKGSIPDRFSAQQFSDYHSELNMSSLELGDSALYFCASSAGTASGYTFGSGTRLTVV.

The chain combines TRBV12-3 or TRBV12-4 with TRBJ1-2, with unresolved D. The CDR3 covers 13 residues. Trimming removed 3 bases at V and 4 bases at J, with 9 bases between. The CDR3: CASSLGASYGYTF. CDR3 DNA: TGTGCCAGCAGTTTGGGAGCGTCCTATGGCTACACCTTC.

The chain employs TRBV27 and TRBJ1-2; TRBD1 agrees at 8 bases. This CDR3 has 16 residues. CDR1 and CDR2 from the germline V gene are MNHEY and SMNVEV (reference sequence). The J segment lost 4 bases and the V segment lost 8 bases, leaving 15 bases of the junction unmatched. Here the CDR3 DNA reads TGTGCCAGCCGTCAGGATGGGCAGGGGGCGATCTATGGCTACACCTTC. Translation gives CASRQDGQGAIYGYTF.

V gene TRBV28 combines with J gene TRBJ2-7; D is tentatively TRBD1 or TRBD2 (5 bases each). CDR1 is MDHEN and CDR2 is SYDVKM in the germline V gene. The CDR3 runs to 13 residues. Trimming left V 2 bases short and J 9 bases short, with 14 bases between. CDR3 region: CASSLGTHTSQYF. The DNA for the CDR3 is TGTGCCAGCAGTTTAGGGACCCATACGTCGCAGTACTTC.

The chain joins TRBV18 to TRBJ2-5, with D unresolved. V lost 1 base and J lost 2, with 2 bases in between. The CDR3 consists of 12 residues. Germline V gives CDR1 KGHSH, CDR2 LQKENI. The CDR3 region is CASSPQQETQYF. DNA for the CDR3: TGTGCCAGCTCACCACAACAAGAGACCCAGTACTTC.

This clone is a singleton in its sample. J is TRBJ1-1 and V is TRBV18; D remains unclear. The germline V and J ends were trimmed by 5 bases and 1 base, with 8 bases remaining between them. Germline V gene lookup returns CDR1 KGHSH and CDR2 LQKENI. There are 13 residues in the CDR3. The CDR3 loop reads CASSSKQNTEAFF. As DNA, the CDR3 is TGTGCCAGCTCAAGTAAACAGAACACTGAAGCTTTCTTT.

The V and J genes are TRBV12-3 or TRBV12-4 and TRBJ2-2, with 8 nucleotides matching TRBD2. Trimming took 8 bases from V and 8 from J; bases not matched to a gene: 1. CDR3 length: 11 amino acids. The CDR3 nucleotides read TGTGCCAGCGTAGCGGGAGGGGAGCTGTTTTTT. Amino acids: CASVAGGELFF.

The chain joins TRBV10-3 to TRBJ1-6; tentatively, D is TRBD1 (5 bases). Germline CDR1 ENHRY, CDR2 SYGVKD. V was cut by 3 bases and J by 5 bases, with 11 bases left in between. The CDR3 sequence is 15 residues long. Written as DNA, the CDR3 is TGTGCCATCAGTGAACCGGGACTGGATAATTCACCCCTCCACTTT. Protein product: CAISEPGLDNSPLHF.

The chain uses TRBV9 and TRBJ2-7, with D possibly called TRBD1 or TRBD2 (5 bases each). Germline assignment: CDR1 SGDLS and CDR2 YYNGEE. CDR3 length: 12 residues. Trimming cost V 2 bases and J 5 bases, with 8 bases left between them. CDR3 in amino acids: CASSVRDHEQYF. Written as DNA, the CDR3 is TGTGCCAGCAGCGTCAGGGACCACGAGCAGTACTTC.

The chain links TRBV6-2 or TRBV6-3 to TRBJ1-2; 10 bases fit TRBD1. The trim removed 6 bases at V and 6 bases at J, leaving 10 bases unmatched. Germline-derived CDR1 and CDR2 are MNHEY and SVGEGT. The CDR3 runs to 15 residues. CDR3 in amino acids: CASSLLGTGAHGYTF. The DNA for the CDR3 is TGTGCCAGCAGCCTTTTAGGGACAGGGGCTCATGGCTACACCTTC.

This chain joins TRBV11-2 and TRBJ2-5; D is possibly TRBD2 (6 bases). Germline loops: CDR1 SGHAT, CDR2 FQNNGV. V shed 5 bases and J shed 3 bases, with 13 bases lying between them. The length of the CDR3 is 14 residues. The CDR3 reads CASSPVGGKETQYF. For the CDR3, the DNA is TGTGCCAGCAGCCCCGTCGGGGGTAAAGAGACCCAGTACTTC.

DNA of the CDR3: TGTGCCAGCAGTTACCTTTTTAACGGGTACTACAACACTGAAGCTTTCTTT. Protein product: CASSYLFNGYYNTEAFF. J is TRBJ1-1 and V is TRBV6-2 or TRBV6-3; D is unresolved. The germline V gene encodes CDR1 MNHEY and CDR2 SVGEGT. The CDR3 loop spans 17 amino acids. With 2 bases removed from V and 2 bases from J, the gap between germline ends came to 18 bases.

This clone occurred a few times. The chain recombines TRBV29-1 with TRBJ2-1; 11 bases are shared with TRBD1. Losses at the gene ends were 7 bases for V and 7 bases for J; bases not matched to a gene: 9. The CDR3 runs to 14 residues. Germline CDR1 reads SQVTM; CDR2 reads ANQGSEA. CDR3 region: CSAQGQGGRNEQFF. The CDR3 nucleotides read TGCAGCGCCCAGGGACAGGGGGGAAGGAATGAGCAGTTCTTC.

V is TRBV6-2 or TRBV6-3 and J is TRBJ2-2; D uncertain. V dropped 2 bases and J dropped 6 bases, with 7 bases sitting between them. Germline V gene lookup returns CDR1 MNHEY and CDR2 SVGEGT. The length of the CDR3 is 13 residues. CDR3 in DNA: TGTGCCAGCAGTTACCAGGCCCCCGGGGAGCTGTTTTTT. This translates into CASSYQAPGELFF.

The chain joins TRBV7-6 to TRBJ2-7; D might be TRBD1 (5 bases). This CDR3 is 14 amino acids long. CDR1 is SGHVS and CDR2 is FNYEAQ in the germline V gene. Deletions cut 5 bases from V and 2 bases from J, with 13 bases between. The CDR3 reads CASSPRQGTYEQYF. The CDR3 DNA sequence: TGTGCCAGCAGCCCTCGTCAGGGAACCTACGAGCAGTACTTC.

This chain uses TRBV6-6 with TRBJ2-1, with 9 bases lining up with TRBD2. The V gene's germline CDR1 is MNHNY and CDR2 SVGAGI (reference sequence). The CDR3 sequence is 15 residues long. After removal of 7 bases from V and 7 bases from J, the junction contained 11 bases not matched to a gene. The CDR3 reads CASTNGAGGGNEQFF. In DNA form, the CDR3 reads TGTGCCAGCACCAATGGGGCGGGAGGGGGAAATGAGCAGTTCTTC.

The chain has TRBV30 and TRBJ1-1; D gene ambiguous. Germline lookup yields CDR1 GTSNPN and CDR2 SVGIG (reference sequence). The CDR3 is made up of 16 amino acids. The V and J ends lost 0 bases and 6 bases respectively, with 20 bases between them. The CDR3 reads CAWSVPNGGGVAEAFF. CDR3 nucleotide sequence: TGTGCCTGGAGTGTACCTAATGGAGGTGGCGTGGCTGAAGCTTTCTTT. The whole variable domain, filled in from reference TRBV30 and TRBJ1-1, reads SQTIHQWPATLVQPVGSPLSLECTVEGTSNPNLYWYRQAAGRGLQLLFYSVGIGQISSEVPQNLSASRPQDRQFILSSKKLLLSDSGFYLCAWSVPNGGGVAEAFFGQGTRLTVV.

V and J are TRBV27 and TRBJ2-7; TRBD1 agrees at 9 bases. V trimming: 5 bases; J trimming: 0 bases; junction bases outside the gene matches: 8. The CDR3 covers 16 residues. Per the germline V gene, CDR1 is MNHEY and CDR2 is SMNVEV (reference sequence). The CDR3: CASSLRRGQGSYEQYF. The CDR3 DNA reads as TGTGCCAGCAGTCTAAGAAGGGGACAGGGCTCCTACGAGCAGTACTTC.

The chain recombines TRBV6-2 or TRBV6-3 with TRBJ1-2; D gene ambiguous. Per germline, CDR1 MNHEY and CDR2 SVGEGT. The CDR3 covers 13 residues. Trimming left V 4 bases short and J 4 bases short, with 10 bases between. CDR3 DNA: TGTGCCAGCAGTTTCACAGCTCGCTATGGCTACACCTTC. Residues: CASSFTARYGYTF.

The J gene is TRBJ1-1, the V gene TRBV6-4; possible D gene TRBD1, 6 bases. The CDR3 loop spans 13 amino acids. Germline V gene sequence: CDR1 MRHNA, CDR2 SNTAGT. Trimming left V 5 bases short and J 1 base short, with 8 bases between. The CDR3 region is CASSQQGNTEAFF. The DNA of the CDR3 is TGTGCCAGCAGTCAACAGGGGAACACTGAAGCTTTCTTT.

J is TRBJ1-1 and V is TRBV25-1; D might be TRBD1 (5 bases). This CDR3 has 12 amino acids. The V gene's germline CDR1 is MGHDK and CDR2 SYGVNS. V lost 5 bases and J 5 bases, leaving 9 bases between the germline ends. CDR3 residues: CASSQGRTEAFF. The CDR3 DNA reads TGTGCCAGCAGTCAGGGAAGGACTGAAGCTTTCTTT.

This clone appeared a few times. V and J are TRBV5-5 and TRBJ2-7; 10 bases are a match to TRBD2. CDR3 length: 16 residues. The V gene's germline CDR1 is SGHKS and CDR2 YYEKEE (reference sequence). V lost 4 bases, J lost 1 base, and 8 bases stayed unmatched. CDR3 region: CASSVSGGARSYEQYF. In nucleotides, the CDR3 is TGTGCCAGCAGCGTAAGCGGGGGGGCGCGGTCCTACGAGCAGTACTTC.

V is TRBV7-9 and J is TRBJ2-7; 9 nucleotides agree with TRBD1. The ends lost 6 bases at V and 6 bases at J; junction bases unmatched: 12. Germline CDR1 reads SEHNR; CDR2 reads FQNEAQ (reference sequence). CDR3 size: 15 residues. CDR3 amino acids: CASRETGTGLSEQYF. In DNA form, the CDR3 reads TGTGCCAGCAGGGAGACCGGGACAGGGCTTTCCGAGCAGTACTTC.